The rows below give T cell receptor beta chains drawn from one sample of a study of shared clonotypes between healthy human individuals. Only in-frame clones appear in the TCRdb table, and some are missing; sequencing was by immunoSEQ multiplex PCR. The sample contains about 2 million clones, around 95% of which appear only once. The material sequenced was naive CD4+ T cells sorted from blood. The receptors come from a man aged 18 to 30 in good health. The CDR3 runs from the conserved cysteine through the conserved F or W. Each record gives: CDR3 protein, J gene, V gene.

cdr3_aa: CASSQRRELYEQYF; j_call: TRBJ2-7; v_call: TRBV4-3
cdr3_aa: CASSFDRTGGTYNEQFF; j_call: TRBJ2-1; v_call: TRBV5-1
cdr3_aa: CAWRSNDRENSPLHF; j_call: TRBJ1-6; v_call: TRBV30
cdr3_aa: CASSLTGGLYGYTF; j_call: TRBJ1-2; v_call: TRBV7-9
cdr3_aa: CASSQPGTPHTGANVLTF; j_call: TRBJ2-6; v_call: TRBV4-1
cdr3_aa: CASSPGQDRRSEQFF; j_call: TRBJ2-1; v_call: TRBV5-8
cdr3_aa: CATSREGQNYGYTF; j_call: TRBJ1-2; v_call: TRBV15
cdr3_aa: CSVVPVGGNTEAFF; j_call: TRBJ1-1; v_call: TRBV29-1
cdr3_aa: CASSPGLTHSSVSYNEQFF; j_call: TRBJ2-1; v_call: TRBV5-1
cdr3_aa: CASSLVGWNEENIQYF; j_call: TRBJ2-4; v_call: TRBV5-6
cdr3_aa: CASSPLGGASSYNEQFF; j_call: TRBJ2-1; v_call: TRBV5-6
cdr3_aa: CAWSVLSLGTDTQYF; j_call: TRBJ2-3; v_call: TRBV30
cdr3_aa: CASSASSTGEGSPLHF; j_call: TRBJ1-6; v_call: TRBV10-2
cdr3_aa: CASSLGTSGMSGELFF; j_call: TRBJ2-2; v_call: TRBV7-8
cdr3_aa: CAIGTGQETQYF; j_call: TRBJ2-5; v_call: TRBV10-3
cdr3_aa: CASSIPEDQPQHF; j_call: TRBJ1-5; v_call: TRBV19
cdr3_aa: CASSLSGTGADTQYF; j_call: TRBJ2-3; v_call: TRBV5-1
cdr3_aa: CSVENPPGSPSGNTIYF; j_call: TRBJ1-3; v_call: TRBV29-1
cdr3_aa: CASSFPGNSPLHF; j_call: TRBJ1-6; v_call: TRBV11-2
cdr3_aa: CASLSGLWNTGELFF; j_call: TRBJ2-2; v_call: TRBV2
cdr3_aa: CASSQQGRGNTEAFF; j_call: TRBJ1-1; v_call: TRBV6-5
cdr3_aa: CASSLDRTSGPSYNEQFF; j_call: TRBJ2-1; v_call: TRBV11-3
cdr3_aa: CASSAPGGGNIGEKLFF; j_call: TRBJ1-4; v_call: TRBV19
cdr3_aa: CASRRGTGNYNEQFF; j_call: TRBJ2-1; v_call: TRBV28
cdr3_aa: CASGVHPEGANEQYF; j_call: TRBJ2-7; v_call: TRBV12-5
cdr3_aa: CASSYGPTQGSYEQYF; j_call: TRBJ2-7; v_call: TRBV6-5
cdr3_aa: CAISVGGNYGYTF; j_call: TRBJ1-2; v_call: TRBV10-3
cdr3_aa: CASSGSGRTDTQYF; j_call: TRBJ2-3; v_call: TRBV19
cdr3_aa: CASSLSTYTEAFF; j_call: TRBJ1-1; v_call: TRBV27